This T cell receptor beta chain was sequenced for a study of blood T cell repertoires in COVID-19. About the research overall: The study drew acute and convalescent COVID-19 samples from the United States, Italy and Spain. T cells, B-cell-depleted T cells, or PBMCs supplied cDNA or gDNA.

Source study methods: Reference gene primer amplification yielded estimated nucleated cell counts. Only in-frame clones appear in the TCRdb table, and some are missing; sequencing was by immunoSEQ multiplex PCR. From that table come the V and J calls and clone size; the DNA was used to work out D and trimming. The sample has approximately 300,000 clones, 83% seen once. This CDR3 is 12 amino acids long. The germline V gene has CDR1 ENHRY and CDR2 SYGVKD. With V trimmed by 8 bases and J by 6 bases, 4 bases remained unmatched. The chain links TRBV10-3 to TRBJ2-3; 8 bases are a match to TRBD1. Material for sequencing was peripheral blood. The TCR was taken from a woman aged 45-59 years with acute or convalescent COVID-19. CDR3 nucleotide sequence: TGTGCCATCTCGGACAGGGCCGATACGCAGTATTTT. As protein: CAISDRADTQYF.